The clone carrying this TCR beta chain was recorded a few times. What it binds is unknown. The sample originates from a study of beta chain features in type 1 diabetes. Central memory, naive, regulatory and stem cell-like memory CD4+ cells were sorted by CD45RO/CCR7/CD25/CD127/CD95/CD27. Reverse transcription of all isolated RNA meant that expressed TCRB transcripts were sequenced. The table came from immunoSEQ multiplex PCR; TCRdb's copy has only in-frame clones and leaves some out. This table holds roughly 250,000 clones, 68% found once. The CDR3 consists of 17 residues. Germline V gene lookup returns CDR1 LNHDA and CDR2 SQIVND (reference sequence). Trimming took 5 bases from V and 2 from J; bases not matched to a gene: 7. General study points: Among all four CD4+ subsets, Type 1 diabetes patients had TCRB CDR3s that were moderately but significantly shorter.

The sequencing input was naive CD4+ T cells from blood. The genes are TRBV19 and TRBJ2-6, with 9 positions matching TRBD1. The source of this sequence is a man aged 25-45 years in good health. The CDR3 spells CASSSGTGSTGANVLTF. In DNA form, the CDR3 reads TGTGCCAGTAGTTCCGGGACAGGGAGCACTGGGGCCAACGTCCTGACTTTC. The full variable domain, with the rest looked up from reference TRBV19 and TRBJ2-6, is DGGITQSPKYLFRKEGQNVTLSCEQNLNHDAMYWYRQDPGQGLRLIYYSQIVNDFQKGDIAEGYSVSREKKESFPLTVTSAQKNPTAFYLCASSSGTGSTGANVLTFGAGSRLTVL.